Following are 26 T cell receptor beta chains from one sample sequenced in a study of T cell clones after liver transplantation. Data came from immunoSEQ multiplex PCR; TCRdb stores just in-frame clones and leaves some out. The sample lists about 50,000 clones; about 67% were seen once. The sequences come from CD4+ T cells from blood, collected more than 53 months after liver transplant. Every receptor here comes from a human patient who received a liver transplant. The T cells may come from the graft donor.

The chain has TRBV13 and TRBJ2-6, with D possibly being TRBD1 (6 bases). CDR1 and CDR2 from the germline V gene are PRHDT and FYEKMQ (reference sequence). The CDR3 contains 18 residues. V shed 4 bases and J shed 3 bases, with 19 bases lying between them. CDR3 amino acids: CASSSRQELFGGANVLTF. In DNA form, the CDR3 reads TGTGCCAGCAGCTCGAGACAGGAACTATTTGGTGGGGCCAACGTCCTGACTTTC.

The J gene is TRBJ2-3, the V gene TRBV25-1; 10 bases match TRBD2. Germline trimming cut 3 bases from V and 6 bases from J; bases unmatched to any gene: 12. This CDR3 region has 17 residues. Germline loops: CDR1 MGHDK, CDR2 SYGVNS. CDR3 DNA sequence: TGTGCCAGCAGTGATCGGATAGCGGGGGGCCGCCGGGATACGCAGTATTTT. It is translated as CASSDRIAGGRRDTQYF.

The chain joins TRBV7-2 to TRBJ1-4, with D maybe TRBD1 (6 bases). With 5 bases removed from V and 4 bases from J, the gap between germline ends came to 11 bases. CDR1 and CDR2 (germline): SGHTA, FQGNSA. This CDR3 comprises 14 residues. The CDR3 here is CASSQGNGNEKLFF. Here the CDR3 DNA reads TGTGCCAGCAGCCAGGGGAATGGTAATGAAAAACTGTTTTTT.

This rearrangement joins TRBV6-1 to TRBJ1-6; the D is unclear. The CDR3 has 13 residues. The V gene's germline CDR1 is MNHNS and CDR2 SASEGT. V dropped 3 bases and J dropped 8 bases, with 8 bases sitting between them. The CDR3 DNA follows: TGTGCCAGCAGTGAGTGGGAGGATTCACCCCTCCACTTT. It translates to CASSEWEDSPLHF.

In this sample, this clone turned up a few times. V and J are TRBV28 and TRBJ2-7; no clear D. The CDR3 has 12 residues. V was shortened by 6 bases and J by 3 bases, with 9 bases between the two germline ends. Germline CDR1 is MDHEN and CDR2 is SYDVKM. CDR3 nucleotides: TGTGCCAGCAGCTCCGCAAGCTACGAGCAGTACTTC. Its translation: CASSSASYEQYF.

The chain recombines TRBV7-8 with TRBJ2-1, with D maybe TRBD1 (5 bases). Germline V CDR1 and CDR2: SGHVS, FQNEAQ. Trimming stripped 5 bases from V and 1 base from J, with 12 bases between. The CDR3 spans 15 residues. The CDR3 sequence is CASSGRQKSYNEQFF. The CDR3 bases are TGTGCCAGCAGCGGACGACAGAAATCCTACAATGAGCAGTTCTTC.

The chain is built from TRBV6-4 and TRBJ1-4; D unresolved. Trimming cost V 11 bases and J 7 bases, with 20 bases left between them. Per germline, CDR1 MRHNA and CDR2 SNTAGT. The CDR3 contains 14 residues. This chain's CDR3 is CAPREKRVSEKLFF. Written as DNA, the CDR3 is TGTGCCCCCCGAGAGAAAAGGGTAAGTGAAAAACTGTTTTTT.

The chain uses TRBV25-1 and TRBJ1-2; D perhaps matches TRBD1 (5 bases). Per germline, CDR1 MGHDK and CDR2 SYGVNS. Trimming took 5 bases from V and 2 from J, leaving 12 bases between them. The CDR3 runs 14 residues. The CDR3 loop is CASSPSGTNYGYTF. CDR3 in DNA: TGTGCCAGCAGTCCCTCCGGGACGAACTATGGCTACACCTTC.

This clone has a handful of counts. The rearrangement joins TRBV9 to TRBJ1-2; D call uncertain. The CDR3 runs to 12 residues. Germline values: CDR1 SGDLS, CDR2 YYNGEE. Trimming pared 4 bases from V and 7 bases from J, leaving 11 bases between. The CDR3 DNA is TGTGCCAGCAGCCCACTCTCGAGTGGCTACACCTTC. Amino acids: CASSPLSSGYTF. Full variable domain (outside the CDR3, taken from reference TRBV9 and TRBJ1-2): DSGVTQTPKHLITATGQRVTLRCSPRSGDLSVYWYQQSLDQGLQFLIQYYNGEERAKGNILERFSAQQFPDLHSELNLSSLELGDSALYFCASSPLSSGYTFGSGTRLTVV.

The chain employs TRBV5-6 and TRBJ1-5; the match to TRBD1 covers 8 bases. The junction had 3 bases not matched to a gene; V was cut back by 4 bases and J by 6 bases. There are 13 residues in the CDR3. Germline-derived CDR1 and CDR2 are SGHDT and YYEEEE. The CDR3 region is CASSQGALQPQHF. The CDR3 DNA is TGTGCCAGCAGCCAGGGGGCACTTCAGCCCCAGCATTTT.

In this sample, this clone turned up a few times. The chain combines TRBV2 with TRBJ2-4, with TRBD2 identical over 10 bases. This CDR3 has 16 residues. The V segment lost 5 bases and the J segment 3 bases; nucleotides outside the gene matches: 7. Germline V CDR1 and CDR2: SNHLY, FYNNEI. The CDR3 is CASSSLSGGYKNIQYF. DNA for the CDR3: TGTGCCAGCAGTTCCCTTAGCGGGGGGTACAAAAACATTCAGTACTTC.

The rearrangement links TRBV9 to TRBJ2-1, with 10 bases that match TRBD2. The germline CDR1 and CDR2 sequences are SGDLS and YYNGEE. Germline trimming cut 0 bases from V and 9 bases from J; bases unmatched to any gene: 6. The CDR3 covers 15 residues. CDR3 protein: CASSVGSGGAREQFF. The DNA of the CDR3 is TGTGCCAGCAGCGTAGGCAGCGGGGGGGCGCGTGAGCAGTTCTTC.

This clone came up a few times. The gene calls are TRBV11-2 and TRBJ2-2; the D gene is possibly TRBD1 (6 bases). The germline V gene encodes CDR1 SGHAT and CDR2 FQNNGV. With 0 bases removed from V and 4 bases from J, the gap between germline ends came to 15 bases. This CDR3 has 17 residues. The CDR3 coding sequence is TGTGCCAGCAGCTTAGATACAGGGATATTCTCCACCGGGGAGCTGTTTTTT. Translated: CASSLDTGIFSTGELFF.

This chain links TRBV11-2 with TRBJ2-7, with TRBD2 identical over 7 bases. Losses at the gene ends were 1 base for V and 5 bases for J; bases not matched to a gene: 11. The V gene's germline CDR1 is SGHAT and CDR2 FQNNGV. This CDR3 is 16 amino acids long. DNA of the CDR3: TGTGCCAGCAGCTTAGTGAGGAGCGGGCGGGGGAACGAGCAGTACTTC. This codes for CASSLVRSGRGNEQYF.

Comments on this clone: One end of the junction varies from germline; a read error may be responsible. The CDR3 DNA is TGTGCCAGCAGTTTAGACCCCCGCCTAGCGGGGCGCACAGATACGCAGTATTTT. This translates into CASSLDPRLAGRTDTQYF. The chain employs TRBV7-9 and TRBJ2-3; 9 nucleotides line up with TRBD2. Germline-derived CDR1 and CDR2 are SEHNR and FQNEAQ (reference sequence). CDR3 size: 18 residues.

The chain recombines TRBV7-8 with TRBJ1-3; D is undetermined. The germline V gene encodes CDR1 SGHVS and CDR2 FQNEAQ. The V gene lost 4 bases and the J gene lost 0 bases, with 19 bases spanning the gap. The CDR3 runs 18 residues. For the CDR3, the DNA is TGTGCCAGCAGCTGGCTAAGGGATCCCCTCTACTCTGGAAACACCATATATTTT. Translation gives CASSWLRDPLYSGNTIYF.

The chain joins TRBV7-8 to TRBJ2-1; 9 nucleotides line up with TRBD1. The CDR3 consists of 16 residues. After removal of 5 bases from V and 6 bases from J, the junction contained 11 bases not matched to a gene. The germline CDR1 and CDR2 sequences are SGHVS and FQNEAQ. The CDR3, as DNA: TGTGCCAGCAGCACGAATTCCGGGACAGGGATCAATGAGCAGTTCTTC. Translated, it gives CASSTNSGTGINEQFF.

This chain uses TRBV30 with TRBJ2-5; either TRBD1 or TRBD2 may supply D (7 bases each). Looked up from germline, CDR1 is GTSNPN and CDR2 is SVGIG (reference sequence). CDR3 length equals 15 residues. V shed 4 bases and J shed 5 bases, with 20 bases lying between them. CDR3 in DNA: TGTGCCTGGACCTCCCCAGGGGGGGTCGGGGAGACCCAGTACTTC. Translated, it gives CAWTSPGGVGETQYF.

V is TRBV20-1 and J is TRBJ2-1, with D perhaps TRBD1 (6 bases). V dropped 4 bases and J dropped 9 bases, with 10 bases sitting between them. Looked up from germline, CDR1 is DFQATT and CDR2 is SNEGSKA (reference sequence). There are 11 residues in the CDR3. The CDR3 protein is CSANRQVEQFF. CDR3 nucleotide sequence: TGCAGTGCTAACAGACAGGTTGAGCAGTTCTTC.

Only one count was recorded for this clone. The chain links TRBV5-1 to TRBJ2-7; TRBD2 agrees at 11 bases. CDR3 length: 14 amino acids. Germline values: CDR1 SGHRS, CDR2 YFSETQ. After removal of 5 bases from V and 5 bases from J, the junction contained 6 bases not matched to a gene. CDR3 region: CASSNSGGANEQYF. The CDR3 nucleotides are TGCGCCAGCAGTAATAGCGGGGGGGCGAACGAGCAGTACTTC.

This clone was counted once. The rearrangement uses TRBV5-1 and TRBJ2-3, with D perhaps TRBD2 (6 bases). V was pared by 7 bases and J by 4 bases, with 10 bases between. CDR1 is SGHRS, CDR2 YFSETQ, per germline. The CDR3 is 12 residues long. CDR3 in DNA: TGCGCCAGCGGGGGGTCCCCAGATACGCAGTATTTT. Its protein product is CASGGSPDTQYF.

This clone was seen a few times. The genes are TRBV28 and TRBJ1-2; TRBD1 aligns across 7 bases. Per the germline V gene, CDR1 is MDHEN and CDR2 is SYDVKM. V dropped 6 bases and J dropped 0; count of bases not matched to a gene: 13. This CDR3 is built from 17 residues. The CDR3 DNA reads as TGTGCCAGCAGCTCACCCGATCGACAGGGCTCTAACTATGGCTACACCTTC. It specifies CASSSPDRQGSNYGYTF.

A single count supports this clone. V and J are TRBV28 and TRBJ1-1; D not certain. The ends were cut back, 8 bases at V and 0 bases at J, with 16 bases in the middle. The CDR3 length is 15 residues. Germline CDR1 MDHEN, CDR2 SYDVKM. CDR3 region: CASRLRDGLNTEAFF. CDR3 bases: TGTGCCAGCCGGCTACGCGACGGACTGAACACTGAAGCTTTCTTT.

This clone has just a few counts. V and J are TRBV11-2 and TRBJ1-6; 7 nucleotides agree with TRBD1. V shed 5 bases and J 5 bases; nucleotides not matched to a gene: 3. Germline V gene data show CDR1 as SGHAT and CDR2 as FQNNGV. There are 14 residues in the CDR3. The CDR3 DNA sequence: TGTGCCAGCAGCACCGGGACAGATAATTCACCCCTCCACTTT. Translating gives CASSTGTDNSPLHF.

This clone was seen only once. The CDR3 reads CSVVPEDLYNEQFF. CDR3 coding DNA: TGCAGCGTTGTCCCGGAGGACCTCTACAATGAGCAGTTCTTC. The chain has TRBV29-1 and TRBJ2-1, with D possibly TRBD2 on 5 matching bases. Germline V gene data show CDR1 as SQVTM and CDR2 as ANQGSEA. V was shortened by 4 bases and J by 3 bases, with 13 bases between the two germline ends. The CDR3 sequence is 14 residues long.

This rearrangement joins TRBV10-2 to TRBJ2-7; 8 nucleotides match TRBD2. V trimming: 5 bases; J trimming: 1 base; junction bases outside the gene matches: 10. The length of the CDR3 is 16 residues. CDR1 is WSHSY, CDR2 SAAADI, per germline. CDR3 residues: CASSSAGRGESYEQYF. CDR3 sequence (DNA): TGCGCCAGCAGTAGCGCGGGGCGGGGGGAATCCTACGAGCAGTACTTC.